The present T cell receptor (beta chain) was sequenced within a study of blood T cell repertoires in COVID-19. In the study overall: The study drew acute and convalescent COVID-19 samples from the United States, Italy and Spain.

Clones were read by immunoSEQ multiplex PCR, and TCRdb kept only the in-frame ones, dropping some. Of around 130,000 clones in the sample, roughly 84% were seen once. The sample holds a few counts of this clone. Germline assignment: CDR1 ENHRY and CDR2 SYGVKD. The CDR3 runs to 14 residues. V was pared by 5 bases and J by 2 bases, with 3 bases of the junction left unmatched. The chain has TRBV10-3 and TRBJ1-3; 7 positions agree with TRBD1. The sample consisted of peripheral blood. This clonotype was sampled from a man in his 60s with acute or convalescent COVID-19. The CDR3 region is CAISQGGTGNTIYF. CDR3 in DNA: TGTGCCATCAGTCAGGGGGGTACTGGAAACACCATATATTTT.